These 23 T cell receptor beta chains were sequenced from one sample in a study of vaccination effects on CD4 cells after COVID-19. Their antigens remain unidentified. The assay was immunoSEQ multiplex PCR, and TCRdb's table has in-frame clones only and misses some. The sample lists under 40,000 clones; about 80% were seen once. A 10-day culture period preceded the isolation of CD4+ T cells. This sample comprised CD4+ T cells from PBMCs cultured without peptide, obtained before COVID-19 vaccination. The source is a human donor who received a COVID-19 vaccine.

The rearrangement links TRBV6-5 to TRBJ2-5, with no clear D. The V gene lost 6 bases and the J gene lost 4 bases, with 9 bases spanning the gap. CDR1 MNHEY and CDR2 SVGAGI come from the germline V gene. This CDR3 contains 12 residues. The CDR3: CASRHLPETQYF. The CDR3 DNA sequence: TGTGCCAGCAGACACCTTCCAGAGACCCAGTACTTC.

The chain joins TRBV6-5 to TRBJ2-3, with 10 bases that match TRBD1. The V gene's germline CDR1 is MNHEY and CDR2 SVGAGI. V lost 4 bases, J lost 3 bases, and 1 base stayed unmatched. CDR3 size: 14 residues. CDR3 in amino acids: CASSSDRGTDTQYF. The CDR3, as DNA: TGTGCCAGCAGTTCGGACAGGGGGACAGATACGCAGTATTTT.

This rearrangement joins TRBV11-1 to TRBJ2-3; D uncertain. V was clipped by 2 bases and J by 0 bases, with 6 bases between them. CDR1 is SGHAT, CDR2 FQDESV, per germline (reference sequence). This CDR3 contains 14 residues. The CDR3 loop reads CASSLMASTDTQYF. The DNA for the CDR3 is TGTGCCAGCAGCTTAATGGCAAGCACAGATACGCAGTATTTT.

The V call is TRBV20-1, the J call TRBJ2-1, with 9 bases identical to TRBD2. V lost 3 bases to trimming and J lost 8 bases; unmatched junction nucleotides: 11. The germline V gene has CDR1 DFQATT and CDR2 SNEGSKA (reference sequence). The CDR3 loop spans 15 amino acids. The CDR3 protein is CSASPIAGGPDEQFF. CDR3 DNA: TGCAGTGCTAGTCCCATCGCGGGGGGGCCAGATGAGCAGTTCTTC.

The chain carries TRBV5-8 and TRBJ2-7; TRBD2 aligns across 13 bases. V trimming: 5 bases; J trimming: 6 bases; junction bases outside the gene matches: 5. CDR1 is SGHTS, CDR2 YDEGEE, per germline. The CDR3 runs 14 residues. This CDR3 reads CASRTSGGAGEQYV. In DNA, the CDR3 is TGTGCCAGCAGAACTAGCGGGGGGGCCGGCGAGCAGTACGTC.

Only one count was recorded for this clone. The V gene is TRBV5-1, the J gene TRBJ1-2; D gene uncertain. Looked up from germline, CDR1 is SGHRS and CDR2 is YFSETQ. Trimming shortened V by 0 bases and J by 6 bases, and 9 bases separated the two germline ends. This CDR3 has 13 residues. The CDR3 DNA sequence: TGCGCCAGCAGCTTGGGTAGGTTGGATGGCTACACCTTC. Translated: CASSLGRLDGYTF. Looking up the rest from reference TRBV5-1 and TRBJ1-2 gives the full variable domain: KAGVTQTPRYLIKTRGQQVTLSCSPISGHRSVSWYQQTPGQGLQFLFEYFSETQRNKGNFPGRFSGRQFSNSRSEMNVSTLELGDSALYLCASSLGRLDGYTFGSGTRLTVV.

J is TRBJ1-1 and V is TRBV6-5; no definite D call. Germline V lookup: CDR1 MNHEY, CDR2 SVGAGI. The germline V and J ends were trimmed by 2 bases and 0 bases, with 10 bases remaining between them. The CDR3 runs to 15 residues. The CDR3 spells CASSYTLVVNTEAFF. In nucleotides, the CDR3 is TGTGCCAGCAGTTACACGTTAGTAGTGAACACTGAAGCTTTCTTT.

The chain joins TRBV5-1 to TRBJ1-5; D might be TRBD1 (6 bases). The germline gives CDR1 SGHRS, CDR2 YFSETQ. The CDR3 loop spans 13 amino acids. The V end lost 5 bases, the J end lost 4 bases, and 10 bases lay between the germline ends. DNA for the CDR3: TGCGCCAGCAGAGGACAGCCTAATCAGCCCCAGCATTTT. Translation gives CASRGQPNQPQHF.

The genes are TRBV6-5 and TRBJ2-2; 7 bases agree with TRBD1. CDR1 MNHEY and CDR2 SVGAGI come from the germline V gene. The CDR3 covers 13 residues. With V trimmed by 6 bases and J by 6 bases, 4 bases remained unmatched. The chain's CDR3 is CASRRGQAGELFF. The CDR3 DNA reads as TGTGCCAGCAGGCGTGGACAGGCCGGGGAGCTGTTTTTT.

This clone was found once. The chain carries TRBV28 and TRBJ2-2; D might be TRBD2 (6 bases). The germline V gene has CDR1 MDHEN and CDR2 SYDVKM. Trimming shortened V by 4 bases and J by 0 bases, and 24 bases separated the two germline ends. The CDR3 spans 20 residues. CDR3 bases: TGTGCCAGCAGTTCCTCCTGGGGGGTACGGCCTCCGGCGAACACCGGGGAGCTGTTTTTT. The encoded protein is CASSSSWGVRPPANTGELFF.

The rearrangement links TRBV27 to TRBJ1-6; no clear D. CDR3 length: 17 residues. Per germline, CDR1 MNHEY and CDR2 SMNVEV (reference sequence). The V gene lost 7 bases and the J gene lost 0 bases, with 16 bases spanning the gap. CDR3 nucleotides: TGTGCCAGCACCCTGACCCTCGGGAGCTCCTATAATTCACCCCTCCACTTT. Residues: CASTLTLGSSYNSPLHF.

The chain uses TRBV14 and TRBJ1-2; 9 nucleotides line up with TRBD1. This CDR3 contains 15 residues. The V gene end was trimmed by 4 bases and the J gene end by 6 bases; junction bases not matched to a gene: 9. Germline-derived CDR1 and CDR2 are SGHDN and FVKESK. The DNA for the CDR3 is TGTGCCAGCAGCCCCCGAGACAGGGGGTGGAATGGCTACACCTTC. It is translated as CASSPRDRGWNGYTF.

The V and J genes are TRBV3-1 (or the pseudogene TRBV3-2) and TRBJ2-6, with TRBD2 identical over 7 bases. The CDR3 is 17 residues long. Germline V gives CDR1 LGHDT, CDR2 YNNKEL (reference sequence). J was trimmed by 2 bases and V by 4 bases; bases with no gene match: 8. The CDR3 is CASSPETGGPGANVLTF. CDR3 sequence (DNA): TGTGCCAGCAGCCCAGAGACGGGGGGACCTGGGGCCAACGTCCTGACTTTC.

This chain connects TRBV18 to TRBJ1-2; a weak D match, TRBD1 (5 bases). The ends were cut back, 3 bases at V and 0 bases at J, with 11 bases in the middle. CDR1 is KGHSH and CDR2 is LQKENI in the germline V gene. The CDR3 contains 15 residues. CDR3 loop: CASSPRDPSNYGYTF. In DNA, the CDR3 is TGTGCCAGCTCACCGCGGGACCCATCTAACTATGGCTACACCTTC.

The chain links TRBV6-5 to TRBJ1-2, with D uncertain. The CDR3 covers 12 residues. Germline V CDR1 and CDR2: MNHEY, SVGAGI. The V end was cut by 6 bases, the J end by 2 bases, with 7 bases between. The CDR3 region is CASRVQNYGYTF. CDR3 in DNA: TGTGCCAGCAGAGTCCAGAACTATGGCTACACCTTC.

The chain combines TRBV7-2 with TRBJ2-2, with TRBD1 matching 9 bases. Per the germline V gene, CDR1 is SGHTA and CDR2 is FQGNSA. CDR3 size: 14 residues. J gave up 8 bases and V 3 bases, and 4 bases lay outside the gene matches. This CDR3 reads CASSFGQGLGELFF. The CDR3 DNA sequence: TGTGCCAGCAGCTTCGGACAGGGGTTGGGGGAGCTGTTTTTT.

V and J are TRBV24-1 and TRBJ1-5; TRBD1 is a possible D gene (6 bases). V was clipped by 5 bases and J by 3 bases, with 7 bases between them. The V gene's germline CDR1 is KGHDR and CDR2 SFDVKD. The CDR3 is 13 amino acids. CDR3 loop: CATSGTANQPQHF. The CDR3 region has the DNA TGTGCCACCAGTGGGACAGCCAATCAGCCCCAGCATTTT.

The chain carries TRBV2 and TRBJ2-5; 7 bases map to TRBD2. V was clipped by 5 bases and J by 5 bases; unmatched bases: 11. This CDR3 is built from 15 residues. Germline CDR1 reads SNHLY; CDR2 reads FYNNEI. CDR3 sequence: CASSTHGGDRETQYF. In DNA form, the CDR3 reads TGTGCCAGCAGTACCCATGGGGGGGATCGGGAGACCCAGTACTTC.

The chain joins TRBV2 to TRBJ1-1, with 8 bases matching TRBD1. V was pared by 2 bases and J by 0 bases, with 2 bases of the junction left unmatched. CDR1 and CDR2 from the germline V gene are SNHLY and FYNNEI. The CDR3 totals 15 residues. Written as DNA, the CDR3 is TGTGCCAGCAGTGAACAGGGGGCCGTGAACACTGAAGCTTTCTTT. Protein: CASSEQGAVNTEAFF.

This chain uses TRBV7-3 with TRBJ2-3; possible D gene TRBD1, 7 bases. CDR3 length: 13 amino acids. CDR1 and CDR2 (germline): SGHTA, FQGTGA. Trimming shortened V by 5 bases and J by 4 bases, and 10 bases separated the two germline ends. The CDR3 region is CASSPRGADTQYF. CDR3 sequence (DNA): TGTGCCAGCAGCCCCAGGGGGGCAGATACGCAGTATTTT.

The rearrangement uses TRBV7-3 and TRBJ2-2, with no clear D. The germline V and J ends were trimmed by 0 bases and 6 bases, with 11 bases remaining between them. Germline CDR1 and CDR2: SGHTA and FQGTGA. This CDR3 contains 15 residues. The CDR3 DNA sequence: TGTGCCAGCAGCTTAACACATGGTCAGGCCGGGGAGCTGTTTTTT. Translated, it gives CASSLTHGQAGELFF.

The rearrangement joins TRBV28 to TRBJ2-7; tentative D call: TRBD1 (5 bases). This CDR3 is 12 amino acids long. Trimming removed 4 bases at V and 5 bases at J, with 9 bases between. Germline V CDR1 and CDR2: MDHEN, SYDVKM. The CDR3 spells CASSSDIHEQYV. The DNA of the CDR3 is TGTGCCAGCAGTTCGGACATCCACGAGCAGTACGTC.

This clone was counted only a few times. The chain couples TRBV6-2 or TRBV6-3 to TRBJ1-4; D not certain. With 2 bases removed from V and 6 bases from J, the gap between germline ends came to 19 bases. From germline, CDR1 is MNHEY and CDR2 SVGEGT. The CDR3 has 17 amino acids. The CDR3 DNA reads as TGTGCCAGCAGTTACGTCCCGACCCGGCCGAGAGATGAAAAACTGTTTTTT. Amino acids: CASSYVPTRPRDEKLFF.